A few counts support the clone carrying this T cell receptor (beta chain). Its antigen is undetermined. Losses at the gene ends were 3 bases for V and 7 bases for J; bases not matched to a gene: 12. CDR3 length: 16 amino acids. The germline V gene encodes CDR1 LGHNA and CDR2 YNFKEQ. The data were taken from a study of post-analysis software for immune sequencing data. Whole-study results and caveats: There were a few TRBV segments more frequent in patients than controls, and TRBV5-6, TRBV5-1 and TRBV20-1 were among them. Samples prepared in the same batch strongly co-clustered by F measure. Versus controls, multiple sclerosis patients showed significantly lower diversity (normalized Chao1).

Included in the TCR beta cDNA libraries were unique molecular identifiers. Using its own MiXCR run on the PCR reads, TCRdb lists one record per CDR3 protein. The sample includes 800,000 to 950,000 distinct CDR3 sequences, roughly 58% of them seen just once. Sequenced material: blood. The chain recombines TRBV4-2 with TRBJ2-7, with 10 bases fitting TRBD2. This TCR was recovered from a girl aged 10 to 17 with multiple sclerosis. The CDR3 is CASSQEELAGYQEQYF. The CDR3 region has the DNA TGTGCCAGCAGCCAGGAGGAACTAGCGGGGTATCAAGAGCAGTACTTC.